This T cell receptor beta chain stems from a study of beta chain features in type 1 diabetes. What was sequenced were expressed TCRB transcripts, since all of the isolated RNA had been reverse transcribed. For naive, central memory and regulatory T cell samples, reads averaged about 3.7 million. Only in-frame clones appear in the TCRdb table, and some are missing; sequencing was by immunoSEQ multiplex PCR. Found here are about 330,000 clones, 8% to 13% of them singletons; the top ten hold around 0.015%. Central memory, naive, regulatory and stem cell-like memory CD4+ cells were sorted by CD45RO/CCR7/CD25/CD127/CD95/CD27. A remark on this clone: Antigen unknown.

The CDR3 covers 15 residues. Trimming at V came to 4 bases and at J to 7 bases, leaving 11 bases not matched to a gene. From germline, CDR1 is MNHEY and CDR2 SVGAGI. Study findings and constraints: Across patients, naive, central memory and Treg TCRB repertoires exhibited apparently greater similarity than was observed across healthy donors.

This rearrangement joins TRBV6-5 to TRBJ2-7; 9 nucleotides align to TRBD2. The receptor's source is a woman aged 25 to 39 in good health. Sequencing used naive CD4+ T cells from blood. DNA for the CDR3: TGTGCCAGCAGTTTTTTAGCGGGAGTCATGGGGGAGCAGTACTTC. As protein: CASSFLAGVMGEQYF.